These T cell receptor beta chains were read from a single sample in a study of T cell repertoires in cytomegalovirus infection. TCRdb reprocessed the reads with MiXCR, giving one entry per CDR3 protein. The sample has fewer than 400,000 distinct CDR3 sequences; around 18% are singletons. Sequenced material: PBMCs. The receptors here all came from a human donor in good health (CMV status not recorded). Some clones in this sample may be carry-over from other donors' samples. CDR3s leave out the opening cysteine and the closing phenylalanine or tryptophan. A row's size may be missing; if present it is once, few, many or a size class.

cdr3_length,clone_size,v_call,cdr3_aa
11,few,TRBV7-2,ASSQREGREQY
14,-,TRBV4-2,ASSQDQAAMNTEAF
13,few,TRBV4-1,ASSQRGLAINIQY
14,-,TRBV15,ATSGKGTGGNQPQH
13,few,TRBV12-5,ARGGQGTTNEKLF
21,-,TRBV2,ASSEAVNPPVRWRAGGNTEAF
13,-,TRBV2,ASSGQTGSKMGAF
12,many,TRBV6-2/TRBV6-3,ASSYPGLYYGYT
13,few,TRBV19,ASSIVGRFVNEQF
11,few,TRBV11-2,ASSRLKTYEQY
13,few,TRBV20-1,SARDRARGTGEQF
14,many,TRBV7-2,ASSLVSVWANYGYT
15,-,TRBV15,ATSRASGTSGGDEQF
11,-,TRBV4-2,ASSQDTDYGYT
11,many,TRBV5-4,ASSLGFTETQY
17,many,TRBV7-8,ASSQLRLRGSSLYNEQF
12,few,TRBV29-1,SVRDPRSYNEQF
11,few,TRBV12-3/TRBV12-4,ASSQTGEQPQH
14,-,TRBV10-3,AISEVDRVSRHGYT
9,few,TRBV29-1,SVGPLETQY
15,few,TRBV29-1,SVELTTNGFFNYGYT
13,many,TRBV7-2,ASSRAGRAGYEQY
13,many,TRBV5-1,ASSLGLAGEETQY
11,-,TRBV5-4,ASSKTERDGYT
12,-,TRBV27,ASNRDSRYNEQF
13,few,TRBV12-3/TRBV12-4,ASSPWTGADNEQF
12,-,TRBV28,ASSRGRGWEKLF
12,many,TRBV6-1,ASSYLAVYNEQF
18,-,TRBV28,ASSLVRTGTGEVLGETQY
13,many,TRBV7-2,ASSPLATRGDTQY
14,many,TRBV24-1,ATSELAGGKTGELF
12,many,TRBV7-8,ASSLALGYTEAF
12,many,TRBV10-3,AIRDWAGANVLT
14,-,TRBV2,ASREGPTGFGSPLH
11,many,TRBV6-1,ASTRGQYTEAF
12,-,TRBV12-3/TRBV12-4,ASSQGRLQETQY